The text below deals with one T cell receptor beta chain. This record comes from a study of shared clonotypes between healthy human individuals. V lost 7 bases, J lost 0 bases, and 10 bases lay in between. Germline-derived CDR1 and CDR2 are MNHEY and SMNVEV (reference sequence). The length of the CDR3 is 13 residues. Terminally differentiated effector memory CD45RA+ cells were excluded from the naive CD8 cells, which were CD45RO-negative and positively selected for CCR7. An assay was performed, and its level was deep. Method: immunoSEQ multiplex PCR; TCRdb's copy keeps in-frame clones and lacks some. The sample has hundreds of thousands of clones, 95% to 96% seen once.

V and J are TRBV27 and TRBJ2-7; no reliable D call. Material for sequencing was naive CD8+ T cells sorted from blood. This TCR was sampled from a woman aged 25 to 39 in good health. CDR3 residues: CASKLPSSYEQYF. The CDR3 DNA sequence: TGTGCCAGCAAATTGCCCAGCTCCTACGAGCAGTACTTC.